This is a list of T cell receptor beta chains from one sample in a study of shared clonotypes between healthy human individuals. Assay: immunoSEQ multiplex PCR; the TCRdb copy retains only in-frame clones and omits some. The table lists fewer than 2.5 million clones, roughly 93% of them singletons. Sequenced sample: naive CD4+ T cells from PBMCs. The receptor set was obtained from a man between 18 and 35 years old in good health. Some clones in this sample may be carry-over from other donors' samples. Each CDR3 is given with its conserved first and last residue. The D gene is left open where the match is weak. Rows may omit the clone size; those that give it use once, few, many or a size class.

V: TRBV7-2
size: -
J: TRBJ1-1
D: TRBD1
CDR3: CASSLQGAGIDTEAFF
DNA: TGTGCCAGCAGCTTGCAGGGGGCGGGAATAGACACTGAAGCTTTCTTT

V: TRBV7-9
size: -
J: TRBJ2-5
D: TRBD2
CDR3: CASSRGTSGRLTQETQYF
DNA: TGTGCCAGCAGCCGGGGGACTAGCGGGAGGTTGACCCAAGAGACCCAGTACTTC

V: TRBV5-1
size: once
J: TRBJ1-2
D: -
CDR3: CASSLGVQGRGDGYTF
DNA: TGCGCCAGCAGCTTGGGAGTTCAGGGCCGCGGGGATGGCTACACCTTC

V: TRBV18
size: -
J: TRBJ2-3
D: TRBD2
CDR3: CASSTAAGEDTQYF
DNA: TGTGCCAGCTCAACTGCGGCGGGAGAAGATACGCAGTATTTT

V: TRBV10-3
size: -
J: TRBJ1-5
D: -
CDR3: CAISPARDQPQHF
DNA: TGTGCCATCAGTCCGGCAAGGGATCAGCCCCAGCATTTT

V: TRBV12-5
size: -
J: TRBJ2-7
D: TRBD2
CDR3: CASGLVLGGGIHEQYF
DNA: TGTGCTAGTGGTTTGGTACTGGGGGGAGGGATCCACGAGCAGTACTTC

V: TRBV28
size: -
J: TRBJ2-7
D: TRBD1
CDR3: CASSSTGGSYEQYF
DNA: TGTGCCAGCAGTTCCACAGGGGGTTCCTACGAGCAGTACTTC

V: TRBV18
size: -
J: TRBJ2-1
D: TRBD2
CDR3: CASSPLKVAGYNEQFF
DNA: TGTGCCAGCTCACCGCTCAAAGTAGCGGGATACAATGAGCAGTTCTTC

V: TRBV27
size: -
J: TRBJ2-1
D: TRBD2
CDR3: CASSLTSGHRNEQFF
DNA: TGTGCCAGCAGTTTGACTAGCGGGCATCGCAATGAGCAGTTCTTC

V: TRBV15
size: -
J: TRBJ2-1
D: -
CDR3: CATSRLINSYNEQFF
DNA: TGTGCCACCAGCAGACTGATAAACTCCTACAATGAGCAGTTCTTC

V: TRBV19
size: -
J: TRBJ2-1
D: TRBD1
CDR3: CASSIPGQGANEQFF
DNA: TGTGCCAGTAGTATACCCGGACAGGGGGCCAATGAGCAGTTCTTC

V: TRBV6-5
size: -
J: TRBJ1-2
D: TRBD1
CDR3: CASSSPAPGRDSGYTF
DNA: TGTGCCAGCAGTTCACCCGCCCCGGGACGGGACAGCGGCTACACCTTC

V: TRBV7-2
size: -
J: TRBJ1-2
D: -
CDR3: CASSLARSIYGYTF
DNA: TGTGCCAGCAGCTTAGCGAGGTCTATCTATGGCTACACCTTC

V: TRBV28
size: few
J: TRBJ1-5
D: -
CDR3: CASRQGNQPQHF
DNA: TGTGCCAGCAGACAGGGCAATCAGCCCCAGCATTTT

V: TRBV28
size: -
J: TRBJ2-3
D: -
CDR3: CASSNADTQYF
DNA: TGTGCCAGCAGTAACGCAGATACGCAGTATTTT

V: TRBV6-1
size: few
J: TRBJ1-2
D: TRBD1
CDR3: CASSDVAGGAYGYTF
DNA: TGTGCCAGCAGTGATGTGGCAGGGGGCGCCTATGGCTACACCTTC

V: TRBV11-3
size: -
J: TRBJ2-5
D: -
CDR3: CASSLSSGETQYF
DNA: TGTGCCAGCAGCTTATCGTCGGGGGAGACCCAGTACTTC

V: TRBV5-1
size: -
J: TRBJ2-7
D: -
CDR3: CASSLLRRGEGEQYF
DNA: TGCGCCAGCAGCTTGCTTCGCCGTGGTGAAGGCGAGCAGTACTTC

V: TRBV6-1
size: -
J: TRBJ2-5
D: -
CDR3: CASTQQETQYF
DNA: TGTGCCAGCACCCAGCAAGAGACCCAGTACTTC

V: TRBV9
size: -
J: TRBJ2-1
D: -
CDR3: CASSVDGLTNEQFF
DNA: TGTGCCAGCAGCGTAGATGGTCTGACCAATGAGCAGTTCTTC

V: TRBV4-2
size: -
J: TRBJ2-5
D: TRBD2
CDR3: CASSPGLARVQETQYF
DNA: TGTGCCAGCAGCCCAGGACTAGCCCGAGTGCAAGAGACCCAGTACTTC

V: TRBV9
size: -
J: TRBJ2-3
D: -
CDR3: CASSVDQLSYTQYF
DNA: TGTGCCAGCAGCGTAGACCAATTATCATATACGCAGTATTTT

V: TRBV5-4
size: -
J: TRBJ2-1
D: -
CDR3: CASSRDYEQFF
DNA: TGTGCCAGCAGCCGGGACTATGAGCAGTTCTTC

V: TRBV7-2
size: -
J: TRBJ1-1
D: -
CDR3: CASTVGGRTEAFF
DNA: TGTGCCAGCACCGTGGGGGGGAGAACTGAAGCTTTCTTT

V: TRBV28
size: -
J: TRBJ2-4
D: TRBD2
CDR3: CASTPGGKNIQYF
DNA: TGTGCCAGCACCCCGGGGGGGAAAAACATTCAGTACTTC

V: TRBV5-1
size: -
J: TRBJ1-2
D: -
CDR3: CASSLESTGQRYTF
DNA: TGCGCCAGCAGCTTGGAATCCACAGGCCAACGCTACACCTTC

V: TRBV5-6
size: -
J: TRBJ1-2
D: TRBD1
CDR3: CASSSPGQGGGYTF
DNA: TGTGCCAGCAGCTCCCCCGGACAGGGAGGTGGCTACACCTTC

V: TRBV5-1
size: -
J: TRBJ2-1
D: TRBD2
CDR3: CASSLSSGSNEQFF
DNA: TGCGCCAGCAGCTTGAGTAGCGGGAGCAATGAGCAGTTCTTC

V: TRBV7-9
size: -
J: TRBJ2-5
D: TRBD2
CDR3: CASSLVDSGRVWQETQYF
DNA: TGTGCCAGCAGCTTGGTTGATAGCGGGAGGGTTTGGCAAGAGACCCAGTACTTC

V: TRBV5-1
size: -
J: TRBJ2-1
D: TRBD2
CDR3: CASSLVSSGLYNEQFF
DNA: TGCGCCAGCAGCTTGGTGTCTAGCGGGCTGTACAATGAGCAGTTCTTC